The T cell receptor (beta chain) under discussion was sequenced for a study of blood T cell repertoires in COVID-19. Generated by immunoSEQ multiplex PCR, the TCRdb table keeps only in-frame clones and is missing some. In the table there are 250,000 to 300,000 clones, 80% to 85% of which are singletons. Trimming cost V 7 bases and J 7 bases, with 8 bases left between them. The CDR3 is 12 amino acids. The germline V gene encodes CDR1 SGHVS and CDR2 FQNEAQ. This clonotype originated in a woman in her fifties or sixties with active or convalescent COVID-19. The sequenced material came from peripheral blood. V usage is TRBV7-8 and J usage is TRBJ1-6; D remains ambiguous. The CDR3 sequence is CASKTTNSPLHF. CDR3 coding DNA: TGTGCCAGCAAGACGACAAATTCACCCCTCCACTTT.